The rows below give T cell receptor beta chains drawn from one sample of a study of identical twins. TCRdb redid the calling of the 5' RACE reads with MiXCR, one entry per CDR3 protein. The sample contains 450,000 or so distinct CDR3 sequences, 11% to 15% of which appear only once. This same sample was also part of a study on yellow fever vaccine responses in identical twins.

The sequencing input was CD4+ T cells sorted from blood. The source of these receptors is a woman between 18 and 29 years old in good health. Each CDR3 is given with its conserved first and last residue. The D gene is left open where the match is weak. Rows give clone size only sometimes, using once, few, many, or a class for an expanded clone.

TRBJ2-3	TRBD2	TRBV4-3	many	TGCGCCAGCAGCCAAGTGGACGGGAGGGAAGATACGCAGTATTTT	CASSQVDGREDTQYF
TRBJ2-7	TRBD2	TRBV4-2	many	TGTGCCAGCAGCCAAGCGGGGGGAGGCTACGAGCAGTACTTC	CASSQAGGGYEQYF
TRBJ2-7	TRBD2	TRBV5-1	many	TGCGCCACCGGGACTAGCGGGAGGTTGGGCTACGAGCAGTACTTC	CATGTSGRLGYEQYF
TRBJ1-6	NA	TRBV2	many	TGTGCCAGCAGTGTGGAGCGTACCCTTTCACCCCTCCACTTT	CASSVERTLSPLHF
TRBJ2-7	TRBD2	TRBV4-3	many	TGCGCCAGCAGCCAAAAACCGGGACTAGCGACCGAGCAGTACTTC	CASSQKPGLATEQYF
TRBJ2-7	TRBD2	TRBV20-1	once	TGCAGTGCTAGTCGCGGGGGGAACGAGCAGTACTTC	CSASRGGNEQYF
TRBJ2-7	TRBD1	TRBV14	many	TGTGCCAGCAGCCAAAGACAGGGGGCCCCTCAGTACTTC	CASSQRQGAPQYF
TRBJ2-1	TRBD1	TRBV18	few	TGTGCCAGCTCATCACAGAGGGGACAGCCTTACAATGAGCAGTTCTTC	CASSSQRGQPYNEQFF
TRBJ2-5	NA	TRBV29-1	few	TGCAGCGTCGAATCTGGGTGGGGTCAAGAGACCCAGTACTTC	CSVESGWGQETQYF
TRBJ2-5	TRBD2	TRBV12-3/TRBV12-4	few	TGTGCCAGCAGTGCACCGGGACTAGGGCAAGAGACCCAGTACTTC	CASSAPGLGQETQYF
TRBJ2-7	NA	TRBV6-5	NA	TGTGCCAGCAGGCAGTTAGTGGGGGAGCAGTACTTC	CASRQLVGEQYF
TRBJ2-7	TRBD1	TRBV7-2	NA	TGTGCCAGCAGCTTAGCTGGGACAGGGGTTTCCTACGAGCAGTACTTC	CASSLAGTGVSYEQYF
TRBJ2-1	NA	TRBV15	NA	TGTGCCACCAGCAGAGGGGGTTGGGCCGATGAGCAGTTCTTC	CATSRGGWADEQFF
TRBJ2-4	NA	TRBV20-1	NA	TGCAGTGCTCCCGGGGCAGCAGCCAAAAACATTCAGTACTTC	CSAPGAAAKNIQYF
TRBJ2-7	TRBD2	TRBV5-1	NA	TGCGCCAGCAGCTTGGGGCCCAGATCTACTAGCGGGGGGCTCTACGAGCAGTACTTC	CASSLGPRSTSGGLYEQYF
TRBJ2-3	NA	TRBV29-1	few	TGCAGCGTACCTACAGGGGATACGCAGTATTTT	CSVPTGDTQYF
TRBJ2-1	NA	TRBV20-1	few	TGCAGTGCTAGTTCGAACACCTACAATGAGCAGTTCTTC	CSASSNTYNEQFF
TRBJ1-5	TRBD1	TRBV10-3	NA	TGTGCCATCAGTGAGGACAGGGTTTACAATCAGCCCCAGCATTTT	CAISEDRVYNQPQHF
TRBJ2-2	NA	TRBV11-2	few	TGTGCCAGCAGCCCGGCCCGATCCGGGGAGCTGTTTTTT	CASSPARSGELFF
TRBJ2-7	NA	TRBV5-1	few	TGCGCCAGCTCATTCGCGGGGAGGTCCTACGAGCAGTACTTC	CASSFAGRSYEQYF
TRBJ1-5	NA	TRBV10-3	few	TGTGCCATCAGTGGGACAGCTAATCAGCCCCAGCATTTT	CAISGTANQPQHF
TRBJ2-1	NA	TRBV19	few	TGTGCCAGTAGTCGGTCTAGCAGAAACAATGAGCAGTTCTTC	CASSRSSRNNEQFF
TRBJ1-3	NA	TRBV20-1	NA	TGCAGTGCTAGAAAAACAGCGGCTGGAAACACCATATATTTT	CSARKTAAGNTIYF
TRBJ1-5	NA	TRBV29-1	many	TGCAGCGCTGGACATTCAAGCAATCAGCCCCAGCATTTT	CSAGHSSNQPQHF
TRBJ1-6	TRBD1	TRBV10-2	NA	TGCGCCAGCAGTGAGTCTGGGCAGGGGGCATCGAGCTCCTATAATTCACCCCTCCACTTT	CASSESGQGASSSYNSPLHF
TRBJ2-3	TRBD1	TRBV20-1	few	TGCAGTGCCGACGGGGACAGGGGGCCCGATACGCAGTATTTT	CSADGDRGPDTQYF
TRBJ2-1	NA	TRBV12-3/TRBV12-4	NA	TGTGCCAGCAGTTTACCAGGTTACCAGTTCTTC	CASSLPGYQFF
TRBJ2-3	NA	TRBV24-1	NA	TGTGCCACCAGTGATTTGCAGGACAGCACAGATACGCAGTATTTT	CATSDLQDSTDTQYF
TRBJ2-7	TRBD2	TRBV6-2/TRBV6-3	few	TGTGCCATCCGGACTAGCGGCTACGAGCAGTACTTC	CAIRTSGYEQYF
TRBJ2-7	NA	TRBV28	few	TGTGCCAGCAGGTTAGACAGACAGTTAGCCTACGAGCAGTACTTC	CASRLDRQLAYEQYF
TRBJ2-1	NA	TRBV6-1	NA	TGTGCCAGCAGTGAATTTAGTCTAGCTGACAATGAGCAGTTCTTC	CASSEFSLADNEQFF
TRBJ2-3	NA	TRBV20-1	NA	TGCAGTGCTAGCGAGGCCAGGGGGACTACAGATACGCAGTATTTT	CSASEARGTTDTQYF
TRBJ1-5	TRBD1	TRBV2	few	TGTGCCAGCAGTCCTATAGGGACAGATCAGCCCCAGCATTTT	CASSPIGTDQPQHF
TRBJ2-7	NA	TRBV5-1	few	TGCGCCAGCAGCTTCTCTATTGACAGGACCTACGAGCAGTACTTC	CASSFSIDRTYEQYF
TRBJ1-1	NA	TRBV7-9	few	TGTGCCAGCACCACAACATTGGCTGAAGCTTTCTTT	CASTTTLAEAFF
TRBJ2-3	NA	TRBV7-2	many	TGTGCCAGCAGCTTAACCCCACAGAATACGCAGTATTTT	CASSLTPQNTQYF
TRBJ2-5	TRBD2	TRBV20-1	few	TGCAGTGCTAGAGATCCTATGGGACTAGGGGCAGAGACCCAGTACTTC	CSARDPMGLGAETQYF
TRBJ2-3	TRBD2	TRBV27	few	TGTGCCAGCAGTTTCGGAGCGGGGAGCACAGATACGCAGTATTTT	CASSFGAGSTDTQYF
TRBJ2-3	TRBD2	TRBV7-2	few	TGTGCCAGCAGCCGGGCTAGCGGGACGGGAGATACGCAGTATTTT	CASSRASGTGDTQYF
TRBJ2-2	NA	TRBV5-1	few	TGCGCCAGCGGAGCGGGGACAGGAAGTGGCACCGGGGAGCTGTTTTTT	CASGAGTGSGTGELFF
TRBJ2-2	NA	TRBV9	NA	TGTGCCAGCAGCGCCGCCCCTAGTCATTGGTCCACCGGGGAGCTGTTTTTT	CASSAAPSHWSTGELFF
TRBJ2-3	NA	TRBV24-1	NA	TGTGCCACCAGTGAGCTGACAGCTGGATACACAGATACGCAGTATTTT	CATSELTAGYTDTQYF
TRBJ1-6	TRBD1	TRBV7-2	few	TGTGCCAGCAGCCGGACGGACAGGGGATATAATTCACCCCTCCACTTT	CASSRTDRGYNSPLHF
TRBJ2-3	NA	TRBV20-1	NA	TGCAGTGCCGCCGATGCGGGAATCACAGATACGCAGTATTTT	CSAADAGITDTQYF
TRBJ2-2	NA	TRBV6-2/TRBV6-3	few	TGTGCCAGCACGTGGGGGACTCCACTTCCCGGGGAGCTGTTTTTT	CASTWGTPLPGELFF
TRBJ2-3	TRBD2	TRBV7-3	NA	TGTGCCAGCAGCCCCACTAGCGGGGGGGCCCCAGATACGCAGTATTTT	CASSPTSGGAPDTQYF
TRBJ2-5	TRBD2	TRBV6-1	NA	TGTGCCAGCGGCCCGGGGGGTCCAGAGACCCAGTACTTC	CASGPGGPETQYF
TRBJ2-3	TRBD2	TRBV6-5	many	TGTGCCAGCAGTTACCGTACTAGCGGGGGGGCCACAGATACGCAGTATTTT	CASSYRTSGGATDTQYF
TRBJ2-1	TRBD1	TRBV28	NA	TGTGCCAGCAGTCCCGGGACAGGGGGCTTGAAGCAGTTCTTC	CASSPGTGGLKQFF
TRBJ2-1	TRBD2	TRBV6-2/TRBV6-3	many	TGTGCCAGCAGTTTTAGCGGGGGCACGGCGTCGGAGCAGTTCTTC	CASSFSGGTASEQFF
TRBJ2-3	TRBD1	TRBV7-2	few	TGTGCCAGCAGCTCTCCGGGACAGAGAAGAGCTACGCAGTATTTT	CASSSPGQRRATQYF
TRBJ2-1	TRBD2	TRBV9	few	TGTGCCAGCAGCGTCGGGACTAGCGGGAGGAACGATGAGCAGTTCTTC	CASSVGTSGRNDEQFF
TRBJ2-3	NA	TRBV6-2/TRBV6-3	few	TGTGCCAGCAGTTACTCACCCGGGATTAGCACAGATACGCAGTATTTT	CASSYSPGISTDTQYF
TRBJ1-5	NA	TRBV6-2/TRBV6-3	many	TGTGCCAGCAGTTCAGGGGAGCGGCCCCAGCATTTT	CASSSGERPQHF
TRBJ2-7	NA	TRBV12-3/TRBV12-4	few	TGTGCCAGCAGGCCCACCAGGGGATACTCCTACGAGCAGTACTTC	CASRPTRGYSYEQYF